Listed here is a single T cell receptor (beta chain). The target antigen is unknown. The data were taken from a study of T cell responses to AZD1222 COVID-19 vaccine. Study as a whole: Whether given at about 4 or about 12 weeks, second doses were pooled.

Study-wide results and caveats: The study found vaccine-associated CD4 TCRs spanning spike, dominant at 160-218 and 743-854. Females outnumbered males among donors, who were mostly white British; clonal diversity was possibly underestimated. Scientists sampled the repertoires only once the peak T cell response had passed.

Per germline, CDR1 MNHEY and CDR2 SVGAGI. V shed 7 bases, J shed 10 bases, and the junction held 13 bases outside the gene matches. The CDR3 consists of 14 residues. The table came from immunoSEQ multiplex PCR; TCRdb's copy has only in-frame clones and leaves some out. The sample consists of 98,000 or so clones, over 90% of them appearing once. This material consisted of peripheral blood, taken on day 0 of AZD1222 vaccination. This chain connects TRBV6-5 to TRBJ2-1, with 7 bases that match TRBD2. The sequence came from an adult in good health. CDR3 DNA sequence: TGTGCCAGCACTTCTCTCGGGAGGCTTGAGGAGCAGTTCTTC. Its translation is CASTSLGRLEEQFF.